The 16 T cell receptor beta chains listed next were all sequenced from one sample in a study of blood T cells in healthy people across ages. For the second PCR, which ran for roughly 6 to 12 cycles, a sample-barcoded 5' primer and a J-beta primer mix were used. TCRdb re-analysed the 5' RACE reads in MiXCR, keeping a single row per CDR3 protein. The sample records about 780,000 distinct CDR3 sequences, around 24% being singletons. The data were also submitted as part of a second study, on T cells of mothers and their children.

Sequencing input: blood. The receptor set was obtained from a boy aged 10-17 years in good health.

The CDR3 reads CASSSRTLEREQYF. CDR3 sequence (DNA): TGTGCCAGCAGTTCTCGGACTCTCGAAAGGGAGCAGTACTTC. The rearrangement joins TRBV6-6 to TRBJ2-7; TRBD2 might be the D (5 bases). Trimming shortened V by 4 bases and J by 7 bases, and 17 bases separated the two germline ends. This CDR3 has 14 amino acids. In germline, CDR1 is MNHNY, CDR2 SVGAGI (reference sequence).

The rearrangement uses TRBV5-1 and TRBJ2-3; no firm D call. Germline-derived CDR1 and CDR2 are SGHRS and YFSETQ. The CDR3 runs to 16 residues. Between the trimmed V and J ends, which lost 3 bases and 5 bases, there was a span of 19 bases. CDR3 nucleotide sequence: TGCGCCAGCAGCTCGTCAGGCCCGCGCCTCGGAGATACGCAGTATTTT. This translates into CASSSSGPRLGDTQYF. Looking up the rest from reference TRBV5-1 and TRBJ2-3 gives the full variable domain: KAGVTQTPRYLIKTRGQQVTLSCSPISGHRSVSWYQQTPGQGLQFLFEYFSETQRNKGNFPGRFSGRQFSNSRSEMNVSTLELGDSALYLCASSSSGPRLGDTQYFGPGTRLTVL.

This clonotype has at least ten counts. The V call is TRBV6-1, the J call TRBJ2-5, with 7 positions matching TRBD2. V was clipped by 4 bases and J by 2 bases; unmatched bases: 7. The CDR3 has 15 amino acids. Germline V gives CDR1 MNHNS, CDR2 SASEGT. CDR3 residues: CASSASGGTQETQYF. The CDR3 DNA sequence: TGTGCCAGCAGTGCTAGCGGTGGAACACAAGAGACCCAGTACTTC.

This clonotype showed up just a few times. This chain uses TRBV11-2 with TRBJ2-7; 7 bases are shared with TRBD1. The CDR3 is 14 residues long. The germline gives CDR1 SGHAT, CDR2 FQNNGV. V lost 5 bases to trimming and J lost 2 bases; unmatched junction nucleotides: 6. CDR3 sequence reads: CASSRTGAPYEQYF. In DNA form, the CDR3 reads TGTGCCAGCAGCCGCACAGGGGCCCCCTACGAGCAGTACTTC.

The CDR3 DNA follows: TGCAGTGCTAGAGAAACGGGCCTCTCCTACGAGCAGTACTTC. Protein product: CSARETGLSYEQYF. The chain is built from TRBV20-1 and TRBJ2-5; D remains unclear. With the DNA end fitting TRBJ2-7 better, the J assignment may be wrong. Germline lookup yields CDR1 DFQATT and CDR2 SNEGSKA (reference sequence). The CDR3 is 14 residues long.

The chain links TRBV29-1 to TRBJ2-5; 7 nucleotides agree with TRBD1. The germline CDR1 and CDR2 sequences are SQVTM and ANQGSEA. V shed 6 bases, J shed 3 bases, and the junction held 10 bases outside the gene matches. This CDR3 has 14 residues. CDR3 nucleotides: TGCAGCGTGGATCCGGGACAGCAAAAAGAGACCCAGTACTTC. This codes for CSVDPGQQKETQYF.

This clonotype was seen at least ten times. This chain joins TRBV20-1 and TRBJ2-7; 10 bases are a match to TRBD1. Germline CDR1 is DFQATT and CDR2 is SNEGSKA (reference sequence). CDR3 length equals 16 residues. Trimming cost V 6 bases and J 3 bases; bases outside gene matches: 14. The CDR3 here is CSAAPSGQGINYEQYF. The CDR3 region has the DNA TGCAGTGCCGCGCCCTCGGGACAGGGGATCAACTACGAGCAGTACTTC.

V and J are TRBV2 and TRBJ2-5; tentatively, D is TRBD1 (5 bases). Looked up from germline, CDR1 is SNHLY and CDR2 is FYNNEI. Trimming cost V 7 bases and J 1 base, with 13 bases left between them. The CDR3 contains 14 residues. CDR3 nucleotide sequence: TGTGCCAGCATGTCAAATGGGGCCCAAGAGACCCAGTACTTC. Translation gives CASMSNGAQETQYF.

This clonotype was observed a handful of times. The V gene is TRBV12-3 or TRBV12-4, the J gene TRBJ2-4; D may correspond to TRBD1 or TRBD2 (5 bases each). V gave up 5 bases and J gave up 7 bases, with 6 bases separating them. This CDR3 has 11 residues. The CDR3 here is CASSEGNIQYF. DNA of the CDR3: TGTGCCAGCAGTGAGGGGAACATTCAGTACTTC.

Comments on this clonotype: In this CDR3 the conserved last residue, phenylalanine or tryptophan, is missing, so a read error is likely. As DNA, the CDR3 is TGTGCCAGCAGTTTACGGGGGGATGTTGGCTACACCCTC. The encoded protein is CASSLRGDVGYTL. The chain recombines TRBV27 with TRBJ1-2; perhaps TRBD1 as D (5 bases). V lost 2 bases, J lost 7 bases, and 11 bases lay in between. The germline gives CDR1 MNHEY, CDR2 SMNVEV (reference sequence). The CDR3 is made up of 13 amino acids.

This clonotype was observed a few times. The chain has TRBV20-1 and TRBJ2-2; either TRBD1 or TRBD2 may supply D (5 bases each). Trimming removed 1 base at V and 0 bases at J, with 6 bases between. This CDR3 is built from 14 residues. CDR1 and CDR2 (germline): DFQATT, SNEGSKA (reference sequence). Here the CDR3 DNA reads TGCAGTGCTAGAGTGGGGGCGAACACCGGGGAGCTGTTTTTT. It translates to CSARVGANTGELFF.

As regards this clonotype: A single base separates this from a much larger clone, so it may be a read error. This chain uses TRBV27 with TRBJ1-1; D gene unclear. The length of the CDR3 is 13 residues. Per germline, CDR1 MNHEY and CDR2 SMNVEV (reference sequence). V shed 3 bases and J shed 3 bases, with 8 bases lying between them. The CDR3, as DNA: TGTGCCAGCAGTTTTCAGGTGGACACTGAAGCTTTCTTT. This translates into CASSFQVDTEAFF.

This clonotype has a handful of counts. J is TRBJ2-5 and V is TRBV15, with D possibly matching TRBD2 (5 bases). Deletions cut 5 bases from V and 2 bases from J, with 15 bases between. Germline values: CDR1 LNHNV, CDR2 YYDKDF (reference sequence). The CDR3 spans 15 residues. The CDR3 coding sequence is TGTGCCACCAGCGGACTCGGATCACAGCAAGAGACCCAGTACTTC. It specifies CATSGLGSQQETQYF.

This clonotype showed up just a few times. The V and J genes are TRBV29-1 and TRBJ2-7; D possibly uses TRBD1 or TRBD2 (5 bases each). CDR3 length equals 16 residues. Trimming stripped 1 base from V and 2 bases from J, with 18 bases between. Germline CDR1 SQVTM, CDR2 ANQGSEA. The CDR3 spells CSVEGGTGRTPYEQYF. In nucleotides, the CDR3 is TGCAGCGTTGAAGGGGGGACGGGACGGACGCCCTACGAGCAGTACTTC.

This clonotype was seen more than once but under ten times. This chain connects TRBV7-3 to TRBJ2-3, with a tentative D call TRBD1 (6 bases). Trimming left V 0 bases short and J 0 bases short, with 7 bases between. In germline, CDR1 is SGHTA, CDR2 FQGTGA. The CDR3 covers 15 residues. The CDR3 DNA reads as TGTGCCAGCAGCTTAACAGGACAGAGCACAGATACGCAGTATTTT. This codes for CASSLTGQSTDTQYF.

The rearrangement joins TRBV7-3 to TRBJ1-1; D not certain. Germline V gene lookup returns CDR1 SGHTA and CDR2 FQGTGA. Trimming removed 1 base at V and 8 bases at J, with 17 bases between. This CDR3 has 15 residues. For the CDR3, the DNA is TGTGCCAGCAGCTTAAATGGCGGCAGGCGTCAAGAAGCTTTCTTT. This codes for CASSLNGGRRQEAFF. The full variable domain, in which reference TRBV7-3 and TRBJ1-1 provide the parts outside the CDR3, is GAGVSQTPSNKVTEKGKYVELRCDPISGHTALYWYRQSLGQGPEFLIYFQGTGAADDSGLPNDRFFAVRPEGSVSTLKIQRTERGDSAVYLCASSLNGGRRQEAFFGQGTRLTVV.